These T cell receptor beta chains were read from a single sample in a study of T cells in Graves' hyperthyroidism and ophthalmopathy. TCRdb reprocessed the multiplex PCR reads with MiXCR, giving one entry per CDR3 protein. The sample records roughly 530,000 distinct CDR3 sequences, 17% being singletons. The sequenced sample was blood. These receptors were taken from a young woman with Graves' ophthalmopathy. Both conserved end residues are part of each CDR3. A D gene is named only where the DNA matches it firmly. The size field is filled for only some rows; it gives once, few, many or a size class.

V	D	J	size	DNA	CDR3
TRBV6-1	TRBD1	TRBJ2-3	few	TGTGCCAGCAGCCCCACAGGGGTGGGGGTAGATACGCAGTATTTT	CASSPTGVGVDTQYF
TRBV12-3/TRBV12-4	-	TRBJ1-6	many	TGTGCCAGCAGTTCCTCCTTATCACCCCTCCACTTT	CASSSSLSPLHF
TRBV19	TRBD2	TRBJ2-7	-	TGTGCCAGTAGTATAAGTAGCGGGAGGGCCCACGAGCAGTACTTC	CASSISSGRAHEQYF
TRBV27	-	TRBJ1-1	many	TGTGCCAGCAGTCCTGGCCAGGAGGGGAACACTGAAGCTTTCTTT	CASSPGQEGNTEAFF
TRBV6-1	TRBD1	TRBJ1-1	many	TGTGCCAGCAGTGGGACAGGTGGGGCCACTGAAGCTTTCTTT	CASSGTGGATEAFF
TRBV27	TRBD1	TRBJ2-7	-	TGTGCCAGCAGTTCCCCGGGACAGGCATCCTACGAGCAGTACTTC	CASSSPGQASYEQYF
TRBV20-1	TRBD1	TRBJ1-1	many	TGCAGTGCTAGTCGGGTCAGGGGGAAACCTGAAGCTTTCTTT	CSASRVRGKPEAFF
TRBV5-1	TRBD2	TRBJ2-3	many	TGCGCCAGCAGCCCGCTCGGACGCGGCGGGGGGTTATCCGATACGCAGTATTTT	CASSPLGRGGGLSDTQYF
TRBV15	-	TRBJ1-3	-	TGTGCCACCAGCAGAGATGGGACCCTTTACTCTGGAAACACCATATATTTT	CATSRDGTLYSGNTIYF
TRBV30	TRBD2	TRBJ2-4	-	TGTGCCTGGACCCCAGGACTAGCGGGCAAAAACATTCAGTACTTC	CAWTPGLAGKNIQYF
TRBV28	-	TRBJ2-5	many	TGTGCCAGCAGTTTCCCAAACTCGAGGGACTGGGAAGAGACCCAGTACTTC	CASSFPNSRDWEETQYF
TRBV20-1	TRBD1	TRBJ2-7	-	TGCAGTGCTAGTAGACAGGGTCTCAACGAGCAGTACTTC	CSASRQGLNEQYF
TRBV11-2	-	TRBJ2-7	-	TGTGCCAGCACCCCTGGCGTCGGGATAACATCCTACGAGCAGTACTTC	CASTPGVGITSYEQYF
TRBV2	-	TRBJ2-5	many	TGTGCCAGCCAAATTCCTAGGGAGACCCAGTACTTC	CASQIPRETQYF
TRBV5-1	-	TRBJ2-7	many	TGCGCCAGCAGCCCCCCAACCGTGGACAGTCCCTACGAGCAGTACTTC	CASSPPTVDSPYEQYF
TRBV20-1	TRBD2	TRBJ2-7	many	TGCAGTGCTAACCCCGCCCCCCTGACTAGCGGGAGGGCCTACGAGCAGTACTTC	CSANPAPLTSGRAYEQYF
TRBV28	-	TRBJ1-2	-	TGTGGCTGGGGCCCCCCATATGGCTACACCTTC	CGWGPPYGYTF
TRBV5-5	-	TRBJ2-3	many	TGTGCCAGCAGCCCGTTGTGGGATCGGGGAGATACGCAGTATTTT	CASSPLWDRGDTQYF
TRBV5-4	-	TRBJ1-5	-	TGTGCCAGCAGTCGAGACAGTCAGCCCCAGCATTTT	CASSRDSQPQHF
TRBV29-1	-	TRBJ2-3	few	TGCAGCGTTTTTGGGACAGGGTGGATAGCGGGAATCACAGATACGCAGTATTTT	CSVFGTGWIAGITDTQYF
TRBV20-1	-	TRBJ2-1	-	TGCAGTGCTAGTCCCGGGGACCTTGAGCAGTTCTTC	CSASPGDLEQFF
TRBV30	-	TRBJ2-3	many	TGTGCCTGGAGTGCCATCTCCCAGGGCACAGATACGCAGTATTTT	CAWSAISQGTDTQYF
TRBV6-2/TRBV6-3	TRBD2	TRBJ2-1	many	TGTGCCAGCAGCTCGGGACTAGCATTAGTACACAATGAGCAGTTCTTC	CASSSGLALVHNEQFF
TRBV28	-	TRBJ1-2	many	TGTGCCAGCACCCCCCCTGGCAGGGTCTATGGCTACACCTTC	CASTPPGRVYGYTF
TRBV3-1	TRBD1	TRBJ2-1	few	TGTGCCAGCAGCCTAGGGGGACAGGGGGCAGGAGAGCAGTTCTTC	CASSLGGQGAGEQFF
TRBV13	TRBD1	TRBJ2-1	many	TGTGCCAGCAGCTCCCGACAGGGTCACAATGAGCAGTTCTTC	CASSSRQGHNEQFF
TRBV7-2	-	TRBJ2-7	many	TGTGCCAGCAGCACTATGACGGTCCGGAATGACGAGCAGTACTTC	CASSTMTVRNDEQYF
TRBV4-2	-	TRBJ1-5	few	TGTGCCAGCAGCCAAGCCTTGGTAGGGCCAACTTGGCCCCAGCATTTT	CASSQALVGPTWPQHF
TRBV14	-	TRBJ1-2	few	TGTGCCAGCAGCCAAGCTCCGATCTATGGCTACACCTTC	CASSQAPIYGYTF
TRBV20-1	-	TRBJ2-2	-	TGCAGTGCGCGGACAGTCGCCGGGGAGCTGTTTTTT	CSARTVAGELFF
TRBV20-1	-	TRBJ1-5	many	TGCAGTGCTAGTAGGGGCCGTGATCAGCCCCAGCATTTT	CSASRGRDQPQHF
TRBV6-5	-	TRBJ2-3	few	TGTGCCAGCAGTTACCGAACACGCACAGATACGCAGTATTTT	CASSYRTRTDTQYF
TRBV28	TRBD1	TRBJ1-2	many	TGTGCCAGCAGTGTTCCGTCAGCGGGACAGGCCTCCTATGGCTACACCTTC	CASSVPSAGQASYGYTF
TRBV4-1	-	TRBJ1-1	few	TGCGCCAGCAGCCAAGATGGGGAGTACACTGAAGCTTTCTTT	CASSQDGEYTEAFF